The rows below give T cell receptor beta chains drawn from one sample of a study of shared clonotypes between healthy human individuals. The protocol was immunoSEQ multiplex PCR, while the TCRdb copy is restricted to in-frame clones and leaves out a portion. The sample lists around 1.9 million clones, 90% to 95% seen once, with under 2% in the top ten. The sequenced material came from naive CD8+ T cells from PBMCs. These receptors originate from a man younger than 30 in good health. Some clones in this sample may be carry-over from other donors' samples. The conserved cysteine and the conserved F or W are not part of the CDR3 here. Fields, in order: CDR3 length, V gene, J gene, CDR3 protein.

15	TRBV7-9	TRBJ2-7	ASSPPGQGFSPYEQY
13	TRBV27	TRBJ2-2	ASRLTGGGTGELF
11	TRBV6-5	TRBJ2-1	ASSNYLNNEQF
14	TRBV27	TRBJ1-5	ASSLTGQGVGQPQH
13	TRBV14	TRBJ1-2	ASSPGGGGNYGYT
11	TRBV7-9	TRBJ1-2	ASSLVRGDGYT
12	TRBV2	TRBJ2-5	ASSETGGGETQY
13	TRBV10-3	TRBJ2-5	AISENIGGPETQY
12	TRBV15	TRBJ2-3	ATSDRLPTDTQY
12	TRBV29-1	TRBJ2-7	SVEEGERDYEQY
12	TRBV7-9	TRBJ2-5	ASSSTGGEETQY
12	TRBV6-5	TRBJ2-3	ASSYVRVGDTQY
12	TRBV6-1	TRBJ2-1	ASTGLAGINEQF
12	TRBV30	TRBJ1-1	AWSVRGANTEAF
11	TRBV7-6	TRBJ1-1	ASSLSANTEAF
11	TRBV4-3	TRBJ2-4	ASSQYGREIQY
13	TRBV15	TRBJ2-7	ATSRSGQGADEQY
15	TRBV13	TRBJ2-7	ASRSVSTGQGSYEQY
12	TRBV6-5	TRBJ2-7	ASSYGRGRYEQY
12	TRBV13	TRBJ1-1	ASSSVGESPEAF
12	TRBV5-1	TRBJ2-1	ASARGGNYNEQF
14	TRBV2	TRBJ2-3	ASSEGLAGSTDTQY
13	TRBV5-6	TRBJ2-7	ASSLPHGGSYEQY
15	TRBV4-1	TRBJ2-1	ASSQDSGLAGGGEQF
11	TRBV27	TRBJ1-2	ASSLDGLNGYT
14	TRBV6-1	TRBJ2-1	ASSEVYRGSPDEQF
13	TRBV7-9	TRBJ2-1	ASEGGSTSYNEQF
11	TRBV29-1	TRBJ2-2	SGRQSATGELF
15	TRBV14	TRBJ2-5	ASSQGRARVGQETQY
11	TRBV2	TRBJ1-2	ASKGAAEPGYT
13	TRBV6-5	TRBJ2-1	ASSYSMRFTHEQF
17	TRBV7-9	TRBJ2-7	ASSRDEWTSGTHPYEQY
9	TRBV9	TRBJ1-2	ASRGTYGYT
13	TRBV13	TRBJ1-2	ASSLRVSPADGYT
12	TRBV30	TRBJ2-7	AWSAAAATYEQY
13	TRBV10-3	TRBJ2-7	ATYPGGRGRGEQY
10	TRBV10-3	TRBJ2-7	AISDPRYEQY
13	TRBV6-5	TRBJ2-2	ASSFDREDTGELF
15	TRBV6-1	TRBJ1-4	ASSEFRGPATNEKLF